The entry below gives a single T cell receptor (beta chain) sequence along with its context. Sequencing was performed with immunoSEQ multiplex PCR; in TCRdb, only in-frame clones are kept and a portion is missing. The data contain more than 100,000 clones, roughly nine tenths of them singletons. Deletions cut 6 bases from V and 7 bases from J, with 10 bases between. The CDR3 extends over 11 amino acids. The germline V gene encodes CDR1 SGDLS and CDR2 YYNGEE. This sample stems from a study of T cell changes during pregnancy in multiple sclerosis. This clonotype was sampled from a female donor with multiple sclerosis, enrolled in a pregnancy study. V and J are TRBV9 and TRBJ1-2; D might be TRBD1 (6 bases). Sequenced here: peripheral blood, sampled after pregnancy. The CDR3 reads CASKQGSGYTF. The CDR3 region has the DNA TGTGCCAGCAAACAGGGCAGTGGCTACACCTTC.